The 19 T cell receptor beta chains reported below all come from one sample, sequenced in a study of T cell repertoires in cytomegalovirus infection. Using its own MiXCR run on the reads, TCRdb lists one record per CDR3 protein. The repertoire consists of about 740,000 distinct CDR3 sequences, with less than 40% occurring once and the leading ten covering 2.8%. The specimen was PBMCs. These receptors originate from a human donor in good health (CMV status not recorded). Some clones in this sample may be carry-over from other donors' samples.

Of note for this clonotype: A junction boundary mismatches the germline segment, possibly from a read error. CDR3 region: CDSSWGLSSTDTQYF. The CDR3 DNA is TGTGACAGCAGCTGGGGACTATCTAGCACAGATACGCAGTATTTT. V is TRBV7-8 and J is TRBJ2-3; TRBD2 aligns across 7 bases. Germline lookup yields CDR1 SGHVS and CDR2 FQNEAQ. The CDR3 has 15 amino acids.

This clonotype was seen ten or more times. The CDR3 nucleotides are TGTGCCATCAGTGAGTCCCCGCGTCGGGAGGCATCCACCTACGAGCAGTACTTC. It codes for CAISESPRREASTYEQYF. V is TRBV10-3 and J is TRBJ2-7, with TRBD2 matching over 7 bases. The CDR3 sequence is 18 residues long. With V trimmed by 0 bases and J by 2 bases, 13 bases remained unmatched. Germline V lookup: CDR1 ENHRY, CDR2 SYGVKD.

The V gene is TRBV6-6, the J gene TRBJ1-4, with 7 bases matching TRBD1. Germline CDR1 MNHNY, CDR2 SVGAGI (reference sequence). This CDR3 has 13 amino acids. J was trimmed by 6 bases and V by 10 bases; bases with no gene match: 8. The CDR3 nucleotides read TGTGCCACAAGTTACAGGGGCGATGAAAAACTGTTTTTT. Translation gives CATSYRGDEKLFF.

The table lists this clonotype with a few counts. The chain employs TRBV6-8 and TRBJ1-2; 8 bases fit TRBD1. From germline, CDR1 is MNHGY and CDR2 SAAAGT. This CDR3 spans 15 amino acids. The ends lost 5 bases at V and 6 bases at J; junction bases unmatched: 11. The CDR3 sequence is CASSPRGRGPDGYTF. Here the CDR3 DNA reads TGTGCCAGCAGTCCTAGGGGCAGGGGGCCGGATGGCTACACCTTC.

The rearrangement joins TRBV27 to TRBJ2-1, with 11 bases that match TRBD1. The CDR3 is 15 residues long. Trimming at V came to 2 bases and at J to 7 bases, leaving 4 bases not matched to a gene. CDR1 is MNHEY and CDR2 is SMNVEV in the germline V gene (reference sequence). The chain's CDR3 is CASSLGDRGSNEQFF. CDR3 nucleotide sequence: TGTGCCAGCAGTTTAGGGGACAGGGGGTCTAATGAGCAGTTCTTC.

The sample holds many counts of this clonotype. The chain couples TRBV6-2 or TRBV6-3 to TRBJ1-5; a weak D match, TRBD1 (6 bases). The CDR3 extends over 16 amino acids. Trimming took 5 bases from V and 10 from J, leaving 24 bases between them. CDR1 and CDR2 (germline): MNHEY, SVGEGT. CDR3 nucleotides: TGTGCCAGCAGTAAGCTCATTTGGGACAACAATAATCCCCAGCATTTT. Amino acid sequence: CASSKLIWDNNNPQHF.

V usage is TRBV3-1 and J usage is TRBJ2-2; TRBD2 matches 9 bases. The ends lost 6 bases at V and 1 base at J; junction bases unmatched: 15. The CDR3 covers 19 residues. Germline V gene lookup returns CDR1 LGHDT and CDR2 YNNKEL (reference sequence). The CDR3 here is CASRPLAGMSIENTGELFF. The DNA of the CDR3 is TGTGCCAGCAGACCGCTAGCGGGGATGAGCATCGAGAACACCGGGGAGCTGTTTTTT.

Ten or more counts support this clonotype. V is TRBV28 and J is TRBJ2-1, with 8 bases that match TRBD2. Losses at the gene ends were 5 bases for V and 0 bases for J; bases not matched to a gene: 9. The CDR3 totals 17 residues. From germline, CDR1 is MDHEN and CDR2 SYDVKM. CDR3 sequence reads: CASSPLRAGGSYNEQFF. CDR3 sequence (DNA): TGTGCCAGCAGTCCCCTCCGGGCGGGAGGCTCCTACAATGAGCAGTTCTTC.

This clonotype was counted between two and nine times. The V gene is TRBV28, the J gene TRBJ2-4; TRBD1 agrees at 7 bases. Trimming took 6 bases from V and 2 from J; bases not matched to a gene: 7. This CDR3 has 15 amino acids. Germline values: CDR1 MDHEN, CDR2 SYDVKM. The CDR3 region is CASSPNRGTKNIQYF. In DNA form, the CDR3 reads TGTGCCAGCAGCCCAAACAGGGGAACCAAAAACATTCAGTACTTC. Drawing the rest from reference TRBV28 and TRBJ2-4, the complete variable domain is DVKVTQSSRYLVKRTGEKVFLECVQDMDHENMFWYRQDPGLGLRLIYFSYDVKMKEKGDIPEGYSVSREKKERFSLILESASTNQTSMYLCASSPNRGTKNIQYFGAGTRLSVL.

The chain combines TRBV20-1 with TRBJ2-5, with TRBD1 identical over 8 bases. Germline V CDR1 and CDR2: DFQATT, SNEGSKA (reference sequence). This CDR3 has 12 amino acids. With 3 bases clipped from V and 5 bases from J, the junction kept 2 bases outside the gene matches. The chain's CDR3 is CSASRQGETQYF. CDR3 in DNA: TGCAGTGCTAGCCGACAGGGGGAGACCCAGTACTTC.

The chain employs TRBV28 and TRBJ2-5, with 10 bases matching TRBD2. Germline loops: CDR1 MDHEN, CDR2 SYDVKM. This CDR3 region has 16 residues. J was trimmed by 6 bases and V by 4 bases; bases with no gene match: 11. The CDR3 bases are TGTGCCAGCAGTTCCCAGCGGGAGGGCCTTGGAAAGACCCAGTACTTC. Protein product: CASSSQREGLGKTQYF.

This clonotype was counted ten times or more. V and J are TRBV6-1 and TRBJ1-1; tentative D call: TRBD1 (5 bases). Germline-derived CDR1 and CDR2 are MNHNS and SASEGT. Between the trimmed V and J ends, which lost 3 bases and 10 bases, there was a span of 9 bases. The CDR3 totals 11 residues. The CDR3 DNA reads TGTGCCAGCAGTGACGGGGGGGGAGCTTTCTTT. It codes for CASSDGGGAFF.

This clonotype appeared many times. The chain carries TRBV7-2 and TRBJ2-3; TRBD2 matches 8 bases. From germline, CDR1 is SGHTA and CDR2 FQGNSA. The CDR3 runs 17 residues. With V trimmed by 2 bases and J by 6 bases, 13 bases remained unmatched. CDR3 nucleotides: TGTGCCAGCAGCTTAACCCGCCGTGGGCGGGGGGCCGATACGCAGTATTTT. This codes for CASSLTRRGRGADTQYF.

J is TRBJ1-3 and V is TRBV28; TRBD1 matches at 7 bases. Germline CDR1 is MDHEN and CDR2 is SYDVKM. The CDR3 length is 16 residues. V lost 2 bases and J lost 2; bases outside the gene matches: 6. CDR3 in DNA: TGTGCCAGCAGTTTAATCCTGGACAGGACTGGAAACACCATATATTTT. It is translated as CASSLILDRTGNTIYF.

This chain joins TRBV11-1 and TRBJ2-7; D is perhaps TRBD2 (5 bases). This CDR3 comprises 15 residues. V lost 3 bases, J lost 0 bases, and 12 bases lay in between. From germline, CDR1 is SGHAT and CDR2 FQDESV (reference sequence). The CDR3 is CASSLERSSSYEQYF. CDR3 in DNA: TGTGCCAGCAGCTTGGAGCGGTCGAGCTCCTACGAGCAGTACTTC.

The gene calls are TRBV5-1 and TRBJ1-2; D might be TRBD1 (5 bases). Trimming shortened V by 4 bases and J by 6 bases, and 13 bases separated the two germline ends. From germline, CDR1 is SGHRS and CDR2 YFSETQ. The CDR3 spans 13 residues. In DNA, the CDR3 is TGCGCCAGCAGCCAGAGACAGTGTGATGGCTACACCTTC. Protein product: CASSQRQCDGYTF.

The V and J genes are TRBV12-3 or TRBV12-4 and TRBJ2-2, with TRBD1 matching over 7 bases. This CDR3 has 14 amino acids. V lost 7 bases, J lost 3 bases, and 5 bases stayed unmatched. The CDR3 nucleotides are TGTGCCAGCAATCCGACAGGGTACACCGGGGAGCTGTTTTTT. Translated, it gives CASNPTGYTGELFF.

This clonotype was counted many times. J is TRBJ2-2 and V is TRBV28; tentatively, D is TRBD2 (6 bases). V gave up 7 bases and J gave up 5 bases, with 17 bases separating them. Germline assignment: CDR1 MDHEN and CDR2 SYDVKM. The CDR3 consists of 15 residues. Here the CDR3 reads CASTSPGEGTGELFF. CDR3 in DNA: TGTGCCAGCACCTCCCCGGGAGAGGGGACCGGGGAGCTGTTTTTT. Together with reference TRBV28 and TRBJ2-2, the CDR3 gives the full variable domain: DVKVTQSSRYLVKRTGEKVFLECVQDMDHENMFWYRQDPGLGLRLIYFSYDVKMKEKGDIPEGYSVSREKKERFSLILESASTNQTSMYLCASTSPGEGTGELFFGEGSRLTVL.

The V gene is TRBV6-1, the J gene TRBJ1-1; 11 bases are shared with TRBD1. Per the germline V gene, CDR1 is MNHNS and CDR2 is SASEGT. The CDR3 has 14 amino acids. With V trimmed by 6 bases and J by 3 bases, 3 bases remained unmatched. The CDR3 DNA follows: TGTGCCAGCAGGGACAGGGGGCAGTACACTGAAGCTTTCTTT. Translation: CASRDRGQYTEAFF.